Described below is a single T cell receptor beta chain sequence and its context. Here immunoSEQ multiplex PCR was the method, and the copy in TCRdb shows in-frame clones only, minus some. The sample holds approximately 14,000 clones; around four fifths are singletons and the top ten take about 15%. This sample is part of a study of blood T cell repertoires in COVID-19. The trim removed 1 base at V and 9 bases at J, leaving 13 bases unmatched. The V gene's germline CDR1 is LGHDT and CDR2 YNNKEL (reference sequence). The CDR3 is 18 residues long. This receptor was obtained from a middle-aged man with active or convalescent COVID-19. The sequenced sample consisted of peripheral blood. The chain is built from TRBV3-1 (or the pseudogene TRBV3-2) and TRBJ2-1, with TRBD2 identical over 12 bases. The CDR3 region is CASSQGPLAGGLGGEQFF. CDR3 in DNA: TGTGCCAGCAGCCAAGGGCCCCTAGCGGGGGGGCTAGGGGGTGAGCAGTTCTTC.